These 19 T cell receptor beta chains originate from one sample sequenced in a study of CD4 and CD8 cells across lung adenocarcinoma regions. TCRdb ran MiXCR on the PCR reads and lists one entry per CDR3 protein. The sample carries around 10,000 distinct CDR3 sequences, approximately 46% recorded once. The source material was CD8+ T cells from the margin of a lung tumor. The origin of the receptors is a male donor with lung adenocarcinoma. The CD4 and CD8 labels of this study may be unreliable.

CDR3 loop: CASRGWRGRVNEQFF. The CDR3 region has the DNA TGTGCCAGCCGGGGGTGGCGGGGTCGGGTCAATGAGCAGTTCTTC. V and J are TRBV12-3 or TRBV12-4 and TRBJ2-1; weak D call: TRBD2 (6 bases). Trimming removed 8 bases from V and 6 bases from J, with 20 bases in between. The CDR3 extends over 15 amino acids.

V gene TRBV7-2 combines with J gene TRBJ2-1, with 7 nucleotides matching TRBD2. Trimming cost V 3 bases and J 11 bases; bases outside gene matches: 19. Per germline, CDR1 SGHTA and CDR2 FQGNSA. CDR3 size: 17 residues. The CDR3 loop is CASSFTPLAESPTKQFF. CDR3 bases: TGTGCCAGCAGCTTCACCCCCCTAGCGGAGAGCCCCACCAAGCAGTTCTTC.

The V gene is TRBV27, the J gene TRBJ2-1; D might be TRBD2 (5 bases). The CDR3 runs to 15 residues. V lost 8 bases, J lost 7 bases, and 21 bases lay in between. Per germline, CDR1 MNHEY and CDR2 SMNVEV (reference sequence). The CDR3 loop reads CASALRWAGGNEQFF. The CDR3 DNA reads as TGTGCCAGCGCACTTCGGTGGGCAGGCGGGAATGAGCAGTTCTTC.

The CDR3 sequence is CASRGGLASYNEQFF. CDR3 nucleotide sequence: TGTGCCAGCAGGGGGGGGCTCGCCTCCTACAATGAGCAGTTCTTC. The V and J genes are TRBV6-2 or TRBV6-3 and TRBJ2-1; D may be TRBD2 (7 bases). The V gene lost 6 bases and the J gene lost 0 bases, with 12 bases spanning the gap. The CDR3 is 15 residues long. Germline lookup yields CDR1 MNHEY and CDR2 SVGEGT.

The chain carries TRBV12-3 or TRBV12-4 and TRBJ2-5; D not resolved. The V end lost 3 bases, the J end lost 5 bases, and 10 bases lay between the germline ends. CDR3 size: 13 residues. CDR3 residues: CASSFVSAETQYF. CDR3 DNA sequence: TGTGCCAGCAGTTTTGTCTCGGCGGAGACCCAGTACTTC.

The chain combines TRBV18 with TRBJ2-1; TRBD2 matches 8 bases. This CDR3 has 16 amino acids. V was pared by 0 bases and J by 3 bases, with 4 bases of the junction left unmatched. CDR1 and CDR2 (germline): KGHSH, LQKENI. CDR3 amino acids: CASSPPSSGRYNEQFF. Written as DNA, the CDR3 is TGTGCCAGCTCACCACCTTCTAGCGGGCGCTACAATGAGCAGTTCTTC.

This clonotype was recorded at least ten times. The chain has TRBV10-2 and TRBJ2-1; 9 bases map to TRBD2. With 4 bases clipped from V and 6 bases from J, the junction kept 10 bases outside the gene matches. The CDR3 loop spans 16 amino acids. Germline-derived CDR1 and CDR2 are WSHSY and SAAADI. CDR3 nucleotides: TGCGCCAGCAGTGGACCCCGGCTAGCGGGACGCAATGAGCAGTTCTTC. It translates to CASSGPRLAGRNEQFF.

This clonotype was counted a few times. J is TRBJ2-6 and V is TRBV7-2; D is undetermined. This CDR3 spans 15 amino acids. With 3 bases removed from V and 2 bases from J, the gap between germline ends came to 8 bases. Germline CDR1 and CDR2: SGHTA and FQGNSA. The CDR3 here is CASSFSAAGANVLTF. Here the CDR3 DNA reads TGTGCCAGCAGCTTCTCTGCGGCTGGGGCCAACGTCCTGACTTTC.

The CDR3 spells CASSQDSPGPYEQYF. For the CDR3, the DNA is TGTGCCAGCAGCCAAGACTCGCCTGGGCCCTACGAGCAGTACTTC. The genes are TRBV4-2 and TRBJ2-5; D gene uncertain. The DNA end favors TRBJ2-7, so the J call may be wrong. The CDR3 is 15 residues long. From germline, CDR1 is LGHNA and CDR2 YNFKEQ.

This clonotype was picked up many times. V usage is TRBV6-5 and J usage is TRBJ1-1, with D perhaps TRBD1 (6 bases). The CDR3 has 14 residues. V lost 3 bases to trimming and J lost 0 bases, with 8 bases between them. Germline CDR1 is MNHEY and CDR2 is SVGAGI. The CDR3 region is CASSYRGLNTEAFF. DNA of the CDR3: TGTGCCAGCAGTTATAGGGGGTTGAACACTGAAGCTTTCTTT.

This chain uses TRBV10-1 with TRBJ2-1; D gene unclear. The J call is uncertain, as TRBJ2-5 better fits the DNA end. Germline values: CDR1 WNHNN, CDR2 SYGVQD (reference sequence). The CDR3 has 14 amino acids. The CDR3 DNA reads TGCGCCAGCATACCCCTTTTTAGGGAAGAGACCCAGTACTTC. Amino acid sequence: CASIPLFREETQYF.

This clonotype was counted only a few times. The J gene is TRBJ2-1, the V gene TRBV6-2 or TRBV6-3; TRBD2 matches 7 bases. The end of the DNA aligns better with TRBJ2-5, so the J call may be wrong. The CDR3 is 14 amino acids. CDR1 is MNHEY, CDR2 SVGEGT, per germline. The CDR3 loop reads CASSYLGGRASQYF. Written as DNA, the CDR3 is TGTGCCAGCAGTTACCTCGGGGGGAGGGCCTCCCAGTACTTC.

This clonotype was counted between two and nine times. This sequence joins TRBV19 and TRBJ2-1; 8 nucleotides align to TRBD2. Germline V gene data show CDR1 as LNHDA and CDR2 as SQIVND (reference sequence). V shed 2 bases, J shed 0 bases, and the junction held 3 bases outside the gene matches. This CDR3 contains 16 residues. The DNA for the CDR3 is TGTGCCAGTAGTATATACGGGACTAGCTCCTACAATGAGCAGTTCTTC. This codes for CASSIYGTSSYNEQFF.

The CDR3 nucleotides read TGTGCCAGCAGCTCTGACAGGTTCACAGATACGCAGTATTTT. Protein sequence: CASSSDRFTDTQYF. The chain employs TRBV7-2 and TRBJ2-3; D possibly corresponds to TRBD1 (6 bases). Germline loops: CDR1 SGHTA, CDR2 FQGNSA. Trimming took off 4 bases at V and 2 bases at J, with 10 bases between the two ends. This CDR3 contains 14 residues.

This chain uses TRBV27 with TRBJ2-5, with TRBD2 matching 7 bases. The germline gives CDR1 MNHEY, CDR2 SMNVEV (reference sequence). The CDR3 has 14 residues. The CDR3 is CAGSGGGDEETQYF. The CDR3 DNA follows: TGTGCGGGGAGTGGGGGAGGGGACGAAGAGACCCAGTACTTC.

The CDR3 reads CARSLGQGRKTQYF. CDR3 in DNA: TGTGCCAGAAGCCTGGGACAGGGGAGGAAGACCCAGTACTTC. The rearrangement uses TRBV5-3 and TRBJ2-1; TRBD1 matches 10 bases. The J call may be mistaken, given a closer DNA end match to TRBJ2-5. TRBV5-3 is annotated as an ORF whose role is uncertain. CDR3 length equals 14 residues.

This clonotype has more than one count but fewer than ten. The chain carries TRBV7-9 and TRBJ2-3; D unclear. CDR1 and CDR2 from the germline V gene are SEHNR and FQNEAQ (reference sequence). This CDR3 has 14 residues. Trimming took off 2 bases at V and 0 bases at J, with 6 bases between the two ends. The CDR3 region is CASSLMASTDTQYF. CDR3 DNA: TGTGCCAGCAGCTTAATGGCGAGCACAGATACGCAGTATTTT.

This chain uses TRBV6-1 with TRBJ2-7; tentative D call: TRBD2 (7 bases). Trimming took 6 bases from V and 0 from J, leaving 9 bases between them. The CDR3 is 13 residues long. Looked up from germline, CDR1 is MNHNS and CDR2 is SASEGT. The CDR3 nucleotides are TGTGCCAGCAGAGGGGGGGTCTCCTACGAGCAGTACTTC. Translated: CASRGGVSYEQYF.

V usage is TRBV9 and J usage is TRBJ2-1; D tentatively fits TRBD1 or TRBD2 (5 bases each). TRBJ2-5 explains the end of the DNA better; the J call may be wrong. Per the germline V gene, CDR1 is SGDLS and CDR2 is YYNGEE. The CDR3 runs to 14 residues. CDR3 residues: CASSEQGVGETQYF. CDR3 in DNA: TGTGCCAGCAGCGAGCAGGGAGTCGGGGAGACCCAGTACTTC.